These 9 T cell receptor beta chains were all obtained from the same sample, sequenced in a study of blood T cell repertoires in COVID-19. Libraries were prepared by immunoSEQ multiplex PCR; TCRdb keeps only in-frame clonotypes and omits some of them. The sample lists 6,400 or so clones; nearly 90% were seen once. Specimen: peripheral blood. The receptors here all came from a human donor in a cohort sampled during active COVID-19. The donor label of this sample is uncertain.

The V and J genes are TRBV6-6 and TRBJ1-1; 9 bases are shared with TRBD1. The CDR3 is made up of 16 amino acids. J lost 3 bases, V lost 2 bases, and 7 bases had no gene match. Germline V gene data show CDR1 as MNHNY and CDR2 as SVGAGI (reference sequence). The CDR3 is CASSYPRDRADTEAFF. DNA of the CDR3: TGTGCCAGCAGTTACCCTAGGGACAGGGCGGACACTGAAGCTTTCTTT.

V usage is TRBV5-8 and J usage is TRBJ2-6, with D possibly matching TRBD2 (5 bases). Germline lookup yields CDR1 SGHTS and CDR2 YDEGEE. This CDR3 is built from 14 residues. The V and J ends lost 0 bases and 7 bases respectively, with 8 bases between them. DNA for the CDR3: TGTGCCAGCAGCTTGGAAGAGGGCGCCAACGTCCTGACTTTC. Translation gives CASSLEEGANVLTF. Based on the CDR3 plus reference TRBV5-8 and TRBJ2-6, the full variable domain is EAGVTQSPTHLIKTRGQQATLRCSPISGHTSVYWYQQALGLGLQFLLWYDEGEERNRGNFPPRFSGRQFPNYSSELNVNALELEDSALYLCASSLEEGANVLTFGAGSRLTVL.

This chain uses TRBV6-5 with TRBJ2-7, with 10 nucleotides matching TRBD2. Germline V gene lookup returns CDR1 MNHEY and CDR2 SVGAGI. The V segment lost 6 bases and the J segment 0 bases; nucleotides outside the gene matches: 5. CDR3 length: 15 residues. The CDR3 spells CASRKAGGTSYEQYF. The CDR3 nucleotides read TGTGCCAGCAGAAAAGCGGGAGGGACCTCCTACGAGCAGTACTTC.

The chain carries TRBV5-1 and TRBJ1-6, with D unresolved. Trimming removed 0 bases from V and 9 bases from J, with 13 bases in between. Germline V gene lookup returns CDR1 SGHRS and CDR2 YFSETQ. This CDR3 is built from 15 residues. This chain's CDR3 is CASSLEWPSGSPLHF. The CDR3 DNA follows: TGCGCCAGCAGCTTGGAATGGCCAAGCGGTTCACCCCTCCACTTT.

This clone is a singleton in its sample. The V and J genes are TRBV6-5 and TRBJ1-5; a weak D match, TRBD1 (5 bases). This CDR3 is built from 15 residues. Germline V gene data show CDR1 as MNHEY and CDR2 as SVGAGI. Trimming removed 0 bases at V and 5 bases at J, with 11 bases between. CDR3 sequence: CASSYSLTADQPQHF. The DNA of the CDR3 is TGTGCCAGCAGTTACTCTCTGACAGCAGATCAGCCCCAGCATTTT.

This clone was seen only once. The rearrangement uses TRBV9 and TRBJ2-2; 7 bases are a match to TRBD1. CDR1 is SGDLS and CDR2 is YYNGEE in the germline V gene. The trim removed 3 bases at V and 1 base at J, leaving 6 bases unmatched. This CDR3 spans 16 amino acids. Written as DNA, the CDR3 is TGTGCCAGCAGCGCTACAGGGGACGGGAACACCGGGGAGCTGTTTTTT. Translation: CASSATGDGNTGELFF.

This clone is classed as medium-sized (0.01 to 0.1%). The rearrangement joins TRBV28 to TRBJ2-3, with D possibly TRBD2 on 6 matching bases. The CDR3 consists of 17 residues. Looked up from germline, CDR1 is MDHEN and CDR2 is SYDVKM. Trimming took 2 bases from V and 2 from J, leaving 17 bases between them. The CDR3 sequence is CASSLIQSGFITDTQYF. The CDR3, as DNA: TGTGCCAGCAGTTTAATCCAGAGCGGGTTTATCACAGATACGCAGTATTTT.

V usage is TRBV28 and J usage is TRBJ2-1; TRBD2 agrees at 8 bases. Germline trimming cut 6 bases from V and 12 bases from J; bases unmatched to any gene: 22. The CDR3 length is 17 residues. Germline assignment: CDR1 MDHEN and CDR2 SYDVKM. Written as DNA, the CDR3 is TGTGCCAGCAGGACCCCCATGGCCGGGAGGGCCAGGTCAGTGCAGTTCTTC. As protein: CASRTPMAGRARSVQFF.

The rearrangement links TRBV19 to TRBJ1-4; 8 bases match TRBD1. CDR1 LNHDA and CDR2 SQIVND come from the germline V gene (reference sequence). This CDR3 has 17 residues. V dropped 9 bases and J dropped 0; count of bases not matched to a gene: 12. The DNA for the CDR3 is TGTGCCAGCGCTTTGAGACAGGGGTATGCAACTAATGAAAAACTGTTTTTT. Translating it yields CASALRQGYATNEKLFF.